This record looks at one T cell receptor beta chain sequence and its context. What it binds is unknown. Being one base from a much bigger clone, this may be a read error. This CDR3 contains 17 residues. Germline V CDR1 and CDR2: ENHRY, SYGVKD. The sample originates from a study of blood T cells in healthy people across ages. A sample-barcoded 5' primer and a J-beta primer mix were used in a second PCR of roughly 7 to 11 cycles. TCRdb re-called the 5' RACE reads through MiXCR, storing one row per CDR3 protein. The profile shows 700,000 to 850,000 distinct CDR3 sequences, roughly 35% of them singletons. Study-wide results and caveats: Naive T cell percentage by flow cytometry tracked strongly with beta diversity.

The sample comprised blood. The rearrangement uses TRBV10-3 and TRBJ2-3; TRBD2 matches 11 bases. This TCR was sampled from a man aged 18 to 35 in good health. The CDR3 is CAISRAGLADSTDTRYF. In nucleotides, the CDR3 is TGTGCCATCAGTAGAGCGGGACTAGCGGATAGCACAGATACGCGGTATTTT.